Listed below are T cell receptor beta chains from one sample, sequenced in a study of T-cell reconstitution after alpha-beta-depleted transplantation in children. From the PCR reads, TCRdb called clonotypes with MiXCR, one entry per CDR3 protein. This sample has about 610,000 distinct CDR3 sequences; roughly a tenth occur once, and the top ten carry 4%. This specimen was PBMCs from the stem cell graft donor, taken from the stem cell graft. The receptors come from a human donor who donated a stem cell graft to a child with acute myeloid leukemia. The CDR3 runs from the conserved cysteine through the conserved F or W. The order of the fields is V gene, CDR3 length, D gene, J gene, clone size, CDR3 protein, CDR3 DNA. A D gene is named only where the DNA matches it firmly. Expanded clones get a size class; other rows say once, few or many, or leave the size out.

V: TRBV24-1
length: 16
D: -
J: TRBJ2-3
size: few
CDR3: CATSDRGKIGTDTQYF
DNA: TGTGCCACCAGTGACCGCGGGAAGATTGGCACAGATACGCAGTATTTT

V: TRBV5-1
length: 14
D: TRBD1
J: TRBJ1-4
size: -
CDR3: CASSLRTGGEKLFF
DNA: TGCGCCAGCAGCTTGCGGACAGGGGGTGAAAAACTGTTTTTT

V: TRBV6-5
length: 16
D: TRBD2
J: TRBJ2-1
size: few
CDR3: CASSYMTAGGHNEQFF
DNA: TGTGCCAGCAGTTACATGACAGCGGGAGGTCACAATGAGCAGTTCTTC

V: TRBV5-1
length: 16
D: TRBD1
J: TRBJ2-7
size: -
CDR3: CASSATGGDSSYEQYF
DNA: TGCGCCAGCAGCGCCACAGGGGGTGACAGCTCCTACGAGCAGTACTTC

V: TRBV7-8
length: 15
D: TRBD1
J: TRBJ2-3
size: many
CDR3: CASSFGQANTDTQYF
DNA: TGTGCCAGCAGCTTCGGACAGGCGAACACAGATACGCAGTATTTT

V: TRBV29-1
length: 11
D: -
J: TRBJ2-1
size: few
CDR3: CSVVRNNEQFF
DNA: TGCAGCGTTGTTCGTAACAATGAGCAGTTCTTC

V: TRBV7-2
length: 14
D: -
J: TRBJ2-1
size: few
CDR3: CASSFWPLFNEQFF
DNA: TGTGCCAGCAGCTTTTGGCCATTATTCAATGAGCAGTTCTTC

V: TRBV2
length: 12
D: -
J: TRBJ1-1
size: -
CDR3: CASSEVWTDAFF
DNA: TGTGCCAGCAGTGAAGTTTGGACAGATGCTTTCTTT

V: TRBV20-1
length: 13
D: -
J: TRBJ1-2
size: -
CDR3: CSASGGANYGYTF
DNA: TGCAGTGCTAGCGGCGGGGCTAACTATGGCTACACCTTC

V: TRBV5-1
length: 14
D: -
J: TRBJ2-3
size: few
CDR3: CASTGGGPHDTQYF
DNA: TGCGCCAGCACGGGTGGGGGACCTCATGATACGCAGTATTTT

V: TRBV5-1
length: 14
D: -
J: TRBJ2-2
size: -
CDR3: CASSIYSNTGELFF
DNA: TGCGCCAGCAGCATTTACAGTAACACCGGGGAGCTGTTTTTT

V: TRBV24-1
length: 15
D: -
J: TRBJ2-5
size: many
CDR3: CATSESGAIGETQYF
DNA: TGTGCCACCAGTGAGTCAGGGGCGATCGGTGAGACCCAGTACTTC